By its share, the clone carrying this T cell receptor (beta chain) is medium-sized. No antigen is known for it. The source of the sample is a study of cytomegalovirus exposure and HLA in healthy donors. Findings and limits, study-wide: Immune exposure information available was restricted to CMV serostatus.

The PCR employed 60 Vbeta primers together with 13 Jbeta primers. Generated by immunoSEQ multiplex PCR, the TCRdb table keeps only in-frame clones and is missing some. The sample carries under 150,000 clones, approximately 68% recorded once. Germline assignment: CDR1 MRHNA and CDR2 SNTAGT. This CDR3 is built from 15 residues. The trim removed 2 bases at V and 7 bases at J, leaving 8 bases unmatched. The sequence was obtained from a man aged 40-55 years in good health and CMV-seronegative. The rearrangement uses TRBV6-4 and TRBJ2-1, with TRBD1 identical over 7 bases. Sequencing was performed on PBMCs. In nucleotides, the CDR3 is TGTGCCAGCAGTGACGCCCCAGGGGGTATGAATGAGCAGTTCTTC. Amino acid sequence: CASSDAPGGMNEQFF.